This T cell receptor (beta chain) is drawn from a study of CD8 T cells in ankylosing spondylitis (dated 2017 in TCRdb). About the investigation overall: The study profiled T cell receptor beta repertoires in healthy donors and ankylosing spondylitis patients to find disease-linked TCR variants. In total, the full study cohort was made up of 110 or so healthy donors and roughly 27 ankylosing spondylitis patients. Samples of peripheral blood were taken, and for ankylosing spondylitis patients, synovial fluid was collected as well.

Taken from the germline V gene (reference sequence), the CDR1 and CDR2 loops are DFQATT and SNEGSKA. At the junction V is shortened by 6 bases and J by 6 bases, with 30 bases in between. Inclusive of the bounding cysteine and phenylalanine, the CDR3 is 17 residues long. Here the CDR3 DNA is all that survives: 51 bases in frame from base 1. Instrument used: Illumina HiSeq 2500. Quantitative 5'-RACE with molecular barcodes was used to prepare TCR beta libraries. The authors processed their data as follows. Disease-linked TCR variants were identified with a new computational method built on a probabilistic model of VDJ rearrangement. The raw public reads went through TCRdb reprocessing: fastp at Q25, MiXCR clone calling, in-frame beta chains kept. CDR3 protein duplicates are merged, each entry listing the most common genes and DNA. TCRdb, not the original authors, processed these V and J calls. The sample table records roughly 180,000 distinct CDR3 sequences; over 10% of these occur just once. Approximately 11% of the sample belongs to the ten largest clones.

Findings and caveats that apply to the study as a whole: Blood from ankylosing spondylitis patients appeared to be characterized by a TCR beta motif composed of about eight highly homologous amino acid variants. Significant enrichment of the disease-linked clones was reported in matched synovial fluid samples from ankylosing spondylitis patients. The disease-linked clones showed a CD8+ phenotype and occurred at relatively low frequencies in peripheral blood. Some TCR beta motif variants had previously been reported in synovial fluid and blood of reactive arthritis patients, which suggested common disease-initiation mechanisms.

Note on this clonotype: Its antigen is not yet known. Per-base quality was not reported, and no clone a single base away is much larger than it.

The sequence links TRBV20-1 to TRBJ2-7; TRBD2 might be the D gene, on 6 matching bases. Sequencing was performed on blood, either unsorted or a sorted T cell fraction (not recorded which). The receptor was isolated from a female donor with ankylosing spondylitis or in good health (not recorded which). The nucleotide sequence reads TGCAGTGCGTCGTCGGGACTCAGAACCCTTCGGAGCCTCGAGCAGTACTTC. This translates into CSASSGLRTLRSLEQYF.